This T cell receptor (beta chain) was identified in a study of cytomegalovirus exposure and HLA in healthy donors (dated by TCRdb to the late 2010s). Background for the entire study: In an earlier analysis of several hundred of the donors, under 300 Gb of sequence data and 90 million to 130 million unique TCR beta sequences from roughly 180 million T cells were reported. Donor age, sex, ethnicity and CMV serostatus were collected together with the repertoire data. Among around 400 genotyped donors of the cohort, an average of approximately 240,000 unique TCR beta nucleotide sequences were sequenced per donor, roughly 20% of them non-productive. The T cell repertoires of 670 or so subjects were profiled by immunosequencing and related to cytomegalovirus serostatus. A later analysis re-examined previously published TCR beta repertoires from more than 650 donors and added high-resolution HLA genotyping to investigate patterns of TCR occurrence. Of the 398 genotyped donors, approximately 83% fell in the genetic ancestry cluster associated with self-reported Caucasian donors. Typing coverage varied by locus: roughly 629-630 donors for A, B, C, DRB1 and DQB1; approximately 500 for DQA1; more than 600 for DPA1; roughly 450 for DPB1. Rather than drawing on any new phenotypic data, the later analysis identified candidate immune exposures from TCR beta sequences and the way those sequences occurred across donors. The study aimed to test whether signatures of past pathogen exposure could be identified by cataloging public T cell receptors. To predict cytomegalovirus infection status, the study combined high-throughput TCR immunosequencing, statistical association of individual TCRs with disease status, and machine learning. Roughly 5 DR-DQ haplotypes were treated as single units for association and clustering because of strong linkage in the cohort. Along with the approximately 700-subject first cohort, a separate validation cohort of some 130 different subjects was used. All discovery cohort repertoires had been generated using a single sequencing platform. To decide whether each TCR beta V gene segment behaved as functional or pseudogenic, an earlier analysis of several hundred of the donors relied on high-throughput TCR beta sequencing. A later genetic analysis used genome-wide SNP genotypes for about three fifths of the 666 donors, treating that subset as a discovery cohort. An early release covering roughly 600 HLA-typed donors comprised roughly 300 gigabases of sequencing data and 85 million or so unique TCR sequences. Both class I and class II loci were covered by HLA typing, at four-digit resolution. Overall study results and their limits: It was suggested by the authors that the approach could potentially be generalized to other disease states and immunological phenotypes. Because counts were too low, 15 to 20 rarely observed V segments, including chromosome 9 orphons, were excluded from the earlier analysis of 587 of the donors. HLA typing was unavailable for some donors at each locus, so association tests used only the typed subset. A further reported finding was that TCR beta sequences accurately predicted the HLA-A and HLA-B alleles for most subjects in the first cohort. A cluster of highly shared sequence variants was judged likely to be a technical artifact of the sequencing pipeline. In a later analysis, some 18,000 TCR beta sequences were associated with specific HLA alleles at a false discovery rate of 0.05. According to a later analysis, most CMV-associated TCR beta chains appeared to be HLA-restricted, and the HLA associations seemed to be driven largely by CMV exposure. Some IMGT-functional V segments, including TRBV6-2 and TRBV6-3, could not be told apart with the 87-base-pair reads, so those segments were excluded. When HLA alleles, especially DR and DQ, strongly co-occurred, attributing TCR associations to individual alleles was difficult. A later genetic analysis reported fewer N-insertions in productive TCRs among donors in an Asian-associated ancestry cluster than the approximately 670-donor mean. In a later genetic analysis, a missense DCLRE1C variant was associated with V-gene and J-gene trimming of TCR beta chains, and the association was replicated in an independent cohort. This cohort had only TCR beta chains sequenced, and the lack of alpha or paired-chain data limited which features could be detected. Linkage disequilibrium might explain the correlated functional status among segregating V segments, but an unknown experimental factor could not be ruled out. Presence/absence analyses assumed roughly uniform sequencing depth across donors, an assumption that may not hold. Across donors, most TCR sequences were observed very rarely, whereas some public TCRs were present in many individuals. In vitro tests confirmed that a few of the cytomegalovirus-associated TCR beta chains recognize cytomegalovirus antigens. Compared with equally common non-associated chains, HLA-associated TCR beta chains in a later analysis were more clonally expanded and had lower generation probabilities. For the cohort, immune exposure information was limited to CMV serostatus. An earlier analysis of some 590 of the donors showed that most TCR beta V segments appeared in productive rearrangements either about 87% or about 30% of the time, which broadly matched IMGT annotations. Several of the top co-occurrence clusters appeared to be linked to parvovirus B19, influenza, CMV and Epstein-Barr virus, according to a later analysis. A later analysis found that TCR association rates varied across HLA loci, with DRB1 alleles showing the most associated TCRs and HLA-C alleles the fewest. The classifier was reported to diagnose cytomegalovirus status with high specificity and sensitivity in both the original cohort and the validation cohort. The study listed approximately 150 TCR beta chains as associated with cytomegalovirus.

In total, 666 healthy bone marrow donors made up the cohort. Cohort members were all nominally healthy when sampled, although unrecorded immune exposures were likely present. The donor was CMV seropositive and belonged to the group of around 300 seropositive cohort members. Every donor gave a peripheral blood sample, and the peripheral blood mononuclear cells from that sample were used for TCR beta sequencing. Genomic DNA was extracted from the blood cell samples with the Qiagen DNeasy Blood Extraction Kit. The CDR3 contains 14 residues, cysteine and phenylalanine counted. The entry retains the CDR3 DNA only, 42 bases that are in frame from base 1. Sequences SGHRS (CDR1) and YFSETQ (CDR2) are obtained from the germline V gene. Cut back by 2 bases and 1 base, the V and J ends lie 9 bases apart. This clone came up a few times. This receptor's antigen is unknown. Base qualities were left out, and no much larger clone turns up one base away.

Receptor amplification or capture employed the immunoSEQ multiplex PCR assay. The multiplex PCR relied on a mix of 60 forward primers for TCR Vbeta segments and 13 reverse primers for TCR Jbeta segments. Amplification of the CDR3 region of rearranged TCR beta genes was performed with a multiplex PCR assay on genomic DNA. The amplified TCR beta libraries were sequenced on the Illumina HiSeq System as 87-base-pair reads. The original methods were these. Across the 700 or so repertoires, a later analysis counted some 81 million unique TCR beta chains, roughly 11 million of which were shared by at least two donors. Raw reads were error-corrected and collapsed into unique sequences with a nearest-neighbor algorithm that merged closely related sequences to remove PCR and sequencing errors. CDR3 sequences were aligned to IMGT reference sequences to assign V, D and J gene segments. For a sequence to be retained, a match of at least six nucleotides was required to both a V gene segment and a J gene segment. Rearrangements were called productive when the CDR3 lacked stop codons and stayed in frame with V and J; all others were non-productive. Following IMGT convention, CDR3 was defined as the stretch from the second conserved V-encoded cysteine up to the conserved J-encoded phenylalanine. The earlier analysis of 450 to 750 of the donors excluded any sequence lacking an unambiguous match to a single V gene segment. An earlier analysis of a few hundred of the donors called V segments functional above 56.7% productive rearrangements and segregating when the between-donor standard deviation exceeded 5%. A statistical classification framework was built for diagnosing cytomegalovirus status from the catalog of TCR beta chain sequences. A later analysis assigned V and J genes by comparing TCR nucleotide sequences with IMGT/GENE-DB human TR gene sequences. The TCRdist pipeline was used in a later analysis to assign CDR3 sequences and most-parsimonious VDJ recombination scenarios. In a later analysis, every TCR beta chain was defined by the combination of its CDR3 amino acid sequence and its V-gene family, and reads without a unique V-gene family were dropped. A later analysis removed 600 or so highly shared, low-generation-probability nucleotide sequences to deal with suspected cross-contamination and a sequencing artifact. In a later analysis, a clonal expansion index for each public chain was calculated from normalized within-repertoire ranks of inferred template counts. In a later analysis, generation probabilities were computed using a VDJ recombination model fitted to out-of-frame rearrangements, and the results were checked against IGoR. A later analysis scored TCR-TCR, TCR-HLA and TCR-CMV co-occurrence with hypergeometric tests, applying a repertoire-size bias correction to TCR pairs. False discovery rates were estimated in a later analysis by permuting HLA or CMV assignments 20 times. A later analysis grouped co-occurring TCRs with DBSCAN, adding TCRdist sequence similarity when clustering within HLA-allele-positive subsets. For co-occurrence clustering, repertoires with fewer than 30,000 or more than 120,000 public chains were excluded, along with five or six repertoires with anomalous nucleotide sharing. TCRdb re-hosts the immuneACCESS table, in-frame sequences only. Its copies lack some clones; in the studies checked, an unresolved V gene accounts for under half of them, and the cause for the rest is not known. That table furnishes V, J and clone size, whereas the DNA furnished D and trimming. The sample table shows some 180,000 clones, and roughly 9.4% are seen once. The leading ten clones occupy about 1.2% of the sample.

The TCR comes from a woman aged 25-40 years in good health and CMV-seropositive. The specimen was PBMCs. This chain is built from TRBV5-1 and TRBJ1-1, with the D gene uncertain. The DNA sequence is TGCGCCAGCAGCTTAAACAGCCAGAACACTGAAGCTTTCTTT. Translated, this gives CASSLNSQNTEAFF.